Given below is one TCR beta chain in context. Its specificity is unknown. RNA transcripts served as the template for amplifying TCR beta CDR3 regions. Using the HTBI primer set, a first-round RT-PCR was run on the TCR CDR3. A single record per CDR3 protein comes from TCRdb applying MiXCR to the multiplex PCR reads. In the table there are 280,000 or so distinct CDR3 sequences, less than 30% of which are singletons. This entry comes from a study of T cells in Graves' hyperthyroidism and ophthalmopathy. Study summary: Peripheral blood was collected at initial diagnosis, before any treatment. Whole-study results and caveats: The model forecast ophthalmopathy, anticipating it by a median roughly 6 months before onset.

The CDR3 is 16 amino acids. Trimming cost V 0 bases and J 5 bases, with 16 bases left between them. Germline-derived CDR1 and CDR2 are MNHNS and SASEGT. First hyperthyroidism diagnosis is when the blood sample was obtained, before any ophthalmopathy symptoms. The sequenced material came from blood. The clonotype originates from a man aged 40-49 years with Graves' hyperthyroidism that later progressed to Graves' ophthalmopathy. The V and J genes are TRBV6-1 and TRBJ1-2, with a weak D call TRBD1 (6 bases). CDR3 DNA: TGTGCCAGCAGTGAAGCCCTAGCGGGGGGCTGGTATGGCTACACCTTC. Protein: CASSEALAGGWYGYTF.